This T cell receptor beta chain was captured by sequencing in a study of T cells in Graves' hyperthyroidism and ophthalmopathy. This clonotype was counted ten times or more. Its target is unknown. It was RNA transcripts that yielded the amplified TCR beta CDR3 regions. RT-PCR in the first round (using the HTBI primer set) targeted the TCR CDR3. TCRdb processed the multiplex PCR reads anew with MiXCR; each CDR3 protein has one entry. The sample holds around 450,000 distinct CDR3 sequences; around 15% are singletons and the top ten take 5% to 6.5%. The CDR3 runs to 16 residues. V dropped 3 bases and J dropped 2 bases, with 14 bases sitting between them. Germline V gene sequence: CDR1 MDHEN, CDR2 SYDVKM. About 10 ml of fresh peripheral blood supplied the PBMCs. Whole-study findings and limits: The model predicted ophthalmopathy a median roughly 6.3 months before onset.

The chain recombines TRBV28 with TRBJ1-5, with D perhaps matching TRBD1 (6 bases). Sequencing input: blood. This TCR came from a woman between 18 and 29 years old with Graves' hyperthyroidism. The CDR3 DNA sequence: TGTGCCAGCAGTTTGCACCGGGGGCTGGGCAATCAGCCCCAGCATTTT. Translating it yields CASSLHRGLGNQPQHF.